This TCR beta chain was documented in a study of T cell changes during pregnancy in multiple sclerosis. The data were produced by immunoSEQ multiplex PCR, yet TCRdb's version contains in-frame clones alone and is incomplete. The table includes over 20,000 clones, roughly nine tenths detected once. The CDR3 loop spans 15 amino acids. V gave up 3 bases and J gave up 5 bases; unmatched junction bases: 4. Germline V gene lookup returns CDR1 SGHTA and CDR2 FQGTGA. The TCR comes from a female donor in good health, enrolled as a control in a pregnancy study. The V call is TRBV7-3, the J call TRBJ2-1, with 10 bases matching TRBD1. The specimen comprised CD4+ T cells from peripheral blood mononuclear cells, sampled in the third trimester of pregnancy. The CDR3 DNA is TGTGCCAGCAGCTTGCGACAGGGGGCCCACAATGAGCAGTTCTTC. Translated, it gives CASSLRQGAHNEQFF.